One sample yielded the 22 T cell receptor beta chains listed below, sequenced in a study of OX40 agonist ivuxolimab in advanced cancers. Assay: immunoSEQ multiplex PCR; the TCRdb copy retains only in-frame clones and omits some. The repertoire holds around 48,000 clones, roughly three quarters seen once, with roughly 2.7% in the top ten. The source material was CD4+ or CD8+ T cells sorted from blood, sampled in a trial of the OX40 agonist ivuxolimab. The receptors were sampled from an adult with an advanced solid tumor such as melanoma, head and neck, liver or kidney cancer.

The sample holds a few counts of this clone. The chain carries TRBV28 and TRBJ2-5; D is unresolved. The germline V and J ends were trimmed by 7 bases and 5 bases, with 14 bases remaining between them. The CDR3 totals 13 residues. CDR1 MDHEN and CDR2 SYDVKM come from the germline V gene. The CDR3 DNA follows: TGTGCCAGCATGCGTGGGGTAGAGGAGACCCAGTACTTC. This translates into CASMRGVEETQYF.

This chain links TRBV18 with TRBJ2-6; 7 bases are a match to TRBD1. J gave up 3 bases and V 3 bases, and 5 bases lay outside the gene matches. This CDR3 region has 16 residues. CDR1 KGHSH and CDR2 LQKENI come from the germline V gene. CDR3 in amino acids: CASSPMTGFGANVLTF. The DNA of the CDR3 is TGTGCCAGCTCACCGATGACAGGGTTTGGGGCCAACGTCCTGACTTTC.

The chain employs TRBV7-2 and TRBJ2-1; the match to TRBD2 covers 8 bases. Germline CDR1 is SGHTA and CDR2 is FQGNSA. There are 17 residues in the CDR3. The J segment lost 4 bases and the V segment lost 1 base, leaving 9 bases of the junction unmatched. This CDR3 is CASSLEATGGPYNEQFF. CDR3 sequence (DNA): TGTGCCAGCAGCTTAGAGGCAACGGGAGGGCCTTACAATGAGCAGTTCTTC.

The chain recombines TRBV7-9 with TRBJ1-4; D might be TRBD1 (5 bases). Trimming stripped 2 bases from V and 7 bases from J, with 14 bases between. The CDR3 is made up of 15 amino acids. Germline CDR1 SEHNR, CDR2 FQNEAQ (reference sequence). CDR3 sequence reads: CASSLSSREAEKLFF. As DNA, the CDR3 is TGTGCCAGCAGCTTATCTTCCAGGGAGGCTGAAAAACTGTTTTTT.

The V gene is TRBV7-3, the J gene TRBJ2-3; 7 bases map to TRBD2. The J segment lost 5 bases and the V segment lost 5 bases, leaving 7 bases of the junction unmatched. The germline CDR1 and CDR2 sequences are SGHTA and FQGTGA. The CDR3 sequence is 14 residues long. This CDR3 reads CASSLSGGIDTQYF. CDR3 nucleotide sequence: TGTGCCAGCAGCCTGTCGGGGGGTATAGATACGCAGTATTTT.

V is TRBV21-1 and J is TRBJ2-1; the D call TRBD2 from the table was never checked on the DNA. TRBV21-1 is designated a pseudogene. The CDR3 contains 13 residues. Here the CDR3 reads CRGRGRAYNEQFF. CDR3 coding DNA: TGTCGAGGTAGGGGGAGGGCCTACAATGAGCAGTTCTTC.

The chain combines TRBV7-9 with TRBJ1-1, with D possibly matching TRBD1 (5 bases). V lost 5 bases and J 4 bases, leaving 14 bases between the germline ends. The CDR3 has 14 amino acids. Germline loops: CDR1 SEHNR, CDR2 FQNEAQ (reference sequence). The CDR3 coding sequence is TGTGCCAGCAGCCCATGGGGCCAGTCCACTGAAGCTTTCTTT. This sequence encodes CASSPWGQSTEAFF.

The chain carries TRBV28 and TRBJ1-1; the D is unclear. Trimming cost V 10 bases and J 8 bases, with 14 bases left between them. This CDR3 spans 11 amino acids. The V gene's germline CDR1 is MDHEN and CDR2 SYDVKM. The CDR3 loop is CATHPPLEAFF. The CDR3 bases are TGTGCCACGCACCCCCCCTTGGAAGCTTTCTTT. The full variable domain, its missing parts supplied by reference TRBV28 and TRBJ1-1, is DVKVTQSSRYLVKRTGEKVFLECVQDMDHENMFWYRQDPGLGLRLIYFSYDVKMKEKGDIPEGYSVSREKKERFSLILESASTNQTSMYLCATHPPLEAFFGQGTRLTVV.

The V and J genes are TRBV28 and TRBJ1-1; tentatively, D is TRBD1 (5 bases). This CDR3 contains 16 residues. Germline values: CDR1 MDHEN, CDR2 SYDVKM. Between the trimmed V and J ends, which lost 5 bases and 2 bases, there was a span of 18 bases. The CDR3 DNA sequence: TGTGCCAGCAGTACCACTTTTACGACAGACAACACTGAAGCTTTCTTT. It codes for CASSTTFTTDNTEAFF.

V usage is TRBV7-2 and J usage is TRBJ1-1; unclear D gene. CDR1 and CDR2 from the germline V gene are SGHTA and FQGNSA. The CDR3 has 13 amino acids. Trimming removed 5 bases at V and 1 base at J, with 8 bases between. The CDR3 region is CASSTRGNTEAFF. CDR3 nucleotides: TGTGCCAGCAGCACGCGGGGGAACACTGAAGCTTTCTTT. The full variable domain, its missing parts supplied by reference TRBV7-2 and TRBJ1-1, is GAGVSQSPSNKVTEKGKDVELRCDPISGHTALYWYRQSLGQGLEFLIYFQGNSAPDKSGLPSDRFSAERTGGSVSTLTIQRTQQEDSAVYLCASSTRGNTEAFFGQGTRLTVV.

The chain recombines TRBV28 with TRBJ2-1; D is unresolved. Germline V gene data show CDR1 as MDHEN and CDR2 as SYDVKM. Trimming took off 5 bases at V and 5 bases at J, with 19 bases between the two ends. CDR3 length equals 16 residues. The CDR3: CASSPLPGATNNEQFF. DNA for the CDR3: TGTGCCAGCAGTCCGCTACCGGGCGCGACCAACAATGAGCAGTTCTTC.

This clone was seen a handful of times. The CDR3 DNA reads as TGTGCCAGTAGTGGCAGGAGGGACGGCTACACCTTC. It translates to CASSGRRDGYTF. This chain links TRBV19 with TRBJ1-2; a possible D gene is TRBD1 (5 bases). The CDR3 loop spans 12 amino acids. Germline CDR1 reads LNHDA; CDR2 reads SQIVND (reference sequence). V was shortened by 5 bases and J by 8 bases, with 12 bases between the two germline ends.

This clone was recorded only once. The chain uses TRBV6-4 and TRBJ1-2, with a weak D call TRBD1 (6 bases). Trimming left V 4 bases short and J 6 bases short, with 12 bases between. CDR1 MRHNA and CDR2 SNTAGT come from the germline V gene. The CDR3 contains 13 residues. CDR3 nucleotides: TGTGCCAGCAGTGCGCGTCCAGGGGATGGCTACACCTTC. Its translation: CASSARPGDGYTF.

With respect to this clone: Other DNA sequences in this specimen translate into the identical CDR3. The V gene is TRBV19, the J gene TRBJ1-2; TRBD1 matches at 9 bases. Germline loops: CDR1 LNHDA, CDR2 SQIVND (reference sequence). CDR3 length equals 13 residues. Trimming at V came to 6 bases and at J to 6 bases, leaving 5 bases not matched to a gene. This CDR3 reads CASSRGQGNGYTF. DNA of the CDR3: TGTGCCAGTAGCCGGGGACAGGGAAATGGCTACACCTTC.

The V call is TRBV27, the J call TRBJ2-1; D perhaps matches TRBD1 (6 bases). V was shortened by 7 bases and J by 3 bases, with 13 bases between the two germline ends. The CDR3 spans 14 residues. Per the germline V gene, CDR1 is MNHEY and CDR2 is SMNVEV (reference sequence). This CDR3 is CASKVNRDYNEQFF. The CDR3 DNA reads as TGTGCCAGCAAAGTAAACAGGGACTACAATGAGCAGTTCTTC.

The chain joins TRBV7-9 to TRBJ2-1; 12 bases match TRBD2. The CDR3 contains 12 residues. Germline loops: CDR1 SEHNR, CDR2 FQNEAQ (reference sequence). Trimming took 5 bases from V and 16 from J; bases not matched to a gene: 6. Written as DNA, the CDR3 is TGTGCCAGCAGCCGACTAGCGGGAGCCGGTTTCTTC. It specifies CASSRLAGAGFF.

This clone occurred a few times. V is TRBV19 and J is TRBJ1-5; no clear D. This CDR3 is built from 12 residues. Germline V gene data show CDR1 as LNHDA and CDR2 as SQIVND (reference sequence). Trimming took off 5 bases at V and 8 bases at J, with 10 bases between the two ends. The CDR3 protein is CASSRQEKPQHF. The CDR3 DNA is TGTGCCAGTAGTCGCCAGGAGAAGCCCCAGCATTTT.

The chain uses TRBV10-3 and TRBJ1-2; no firm D call. The CDR3 has 12 amino acids. Looked up from germline, CDR1 is ENHRY and CDR2 is SYGVKD. V lost 5 bases, J lost 3 bases, and 7 bases lay in between. The CDR3 loop reads CAISSGYYGYTF. As DNA, the CDR3 is TGTGCCATCAGTTCAGGTTACTATGGCTACACCTTC.

CDR3 region: CASSTPGGNTIYF. For the CDR3, the DNA is TGCGCCAGCTCGACTCCGGGGGGAAACACCATATATTTT. This rearrangement joins TRBV5-1 to TRBJ1-3; D call uncertain. Germline CDR1 is SGHRS and CDR2 is YFSETQ. The length of the CDR3 is 13 residues. Trimming took 7 bases from V and 4 from J, leaving 12 bases between them.

V and J are TRBV28 and TRBJ1-4, with D possibly matching TRBD1 (5 bases). CDR3 length equals 12 residues. The V gene's germline CDR1 is MDHEN and CDR2 SYDVKM. Between the trimmed V and J ends, which lost 8 bases and 8 bases, there was a span of 12 bases. CDR3 residues: CASCQGVEKLFF. CDR3 DNA sequence: TGTGCCAGCTGTCAGGGAGTGGAAAAACTGTTTTTT.

The chain combines TRBV4-1 with TRBJ1-4; unclear D gene. The V end was cut by 6 bases, the J end by 8 bases, with 10 bases between. The germline gives CDR1 MGHRA, CDR2 YSYEKL. CDR3 size: 12 residues. The CDR3 DNA follows: TGCGCCAGCAGTTCGATGGTAGAAAAACTGTTTTTT. Translated, it gives CASSSMVEKLFF.

The rearrangement joins TRBV10-2 to TRBJ2-7; D may be TRBD2 (7 bases). This CDR3 region has 12 residues. The ends were cut back, 6 bases at V and 7 bases at J, with 13 bases in the middle. CDR1 and CDR2 from the germline V gene are WSHSY and SAAADI. The CDR3, as DNA: TGCGCCAGCAGCGAACAGGGAGGGGAGCAGTACTTC. Amino acids: CASSEQGGEQYF.